What follows is one TCR beta chain and its context. TCRdb's copy holds only in-frame clones and misses some; the assay was immunoSEQ multiplex PCR. There are approximately 30,000 clones in the sample; about 90% occur only once, and approximately 4.1% lies in the top ten. The sample originates from a study of T cell changes during pregnancy in multiple sclerosis. The length of the CDR3 is 15 residues. The germline V gene encodes CDR1 MNHNS and CDR2 SASEGT. Trimming at V came to 3 bases and at J to 3 bases, leaving 5 bases not matched to a gene. This chain joins TRBV6-1 and TRBJ2-3; TRBD1 matches at 8 bases. The material was CD8+ T cells from peripheral blood mononuclear cells, obtained after pregnancy. The TCR sequence derives from a female donor with multiple sclerosis, enrolled in a pregnancy study. In DNA form, the CDR3 reads TGTGCCAGCAGTGAGGTTCAGGGGGCGACAGATACGCAGTATTTT. Translation gives CASSEVQGATDTQYF.